These 27 T cell receptor beta chains came from one sample sequenced in a study of beta chain features in type 1 diabetes. Their cognate antigens are unknown. Reverse transcription of all isolated RNA meant that expressed TCRB transcripts were sequenced. The method was immunoSEQ multiplex PCR; TCRdb's version includes in-frame clones alone and lacks a portion of them. The sample lists about 390,000 clones; about 10% were seen once. Regarding the study as a whole: TCRB CDR3s were moderately but significantly shorter in Type 1 diabetes patients in all four CD4+ subsets.

Sequenced sample: central memory CD4+ T cells from blood. The origin of the receptors is a man aged 30 to 45 with type 1 diabetes.

The rearrangement joins TRBV6-6 to TRBJ2-1; the match to TRBD2 covers 7 bases. Germline trimming cut 10 bases from V and 7 bases from J; bases unmatched to any gene: 4. The CDR3 contains 11 residues. Germline-derived CDR1 and CDR2 are MNHNY and SVGAGI (reference sequence). CDR3 protein: CATFGGNEQFF. The DNA for the CDR3 is TGTGCCACTTTCGGGGGGAATGAGCAGTTCTTC.

The CDR3 loop reads CASRLAGTYNEQFF. The DNA of the CDR3 is TGTGCCAGCCGCCTAGCGGGGACCTACAATGAGCAGTTCTTC. The chain employs TRBV6-5 and TRBJ2-1; TRBD2 aligns across 9 bases. V was clipped by 8 bases and J by 2 bases; unmatched bases: 4. The CDR3 totals 14 residues. CDR1 and CDR2 from the germline V gene are MNHEY and SVGAGI.

This clone has just a few counts. This chain joins TRBV2 and TRBJ2-1, with 9 bases that match TRBD2. CDR1 is SNHLY, CDR2 FYNNEI, per germline. The CDR3 covers 15 residues. J gave up 3 bases and V 7 bases, and 7 bases lay outside the gene matches. CDR3 in DNA: TGTGCCAGCATGCGTCTTAGCGGGAGCTACAATGAGCAGTTCTTC. The encoded protein is CASMRLSGSYNEQFF.

The chain has TRBV28 and TRBJ1-4; D ambiguous. The V gene lost 2 bases and the J gene lost 7 bases, with 17 bases spanning the gap. Germline V lookup: CDR1 MDHEN, CDR2 SYDVKM. The CDR3 covers 16 residues. As DNA, the CDR3 is TGTGCCAGCAGTTTAGACACGGCTCCCACCGGTGAAAAACTGTTTTTT. It translates to CASSLDTAPTGEKLFF. Full variable domain (rest looked up from reference TRBV28 and TRBJ1-4): DVKVTQSSRYLVKRTGEKVFLECVQDMDHENMFWYRQDPGLGLRLIYFSYDVKMKEKGDIPEGYSVSREKKERFSLILESASTNQTSMYLCASSLDTAPTGEKLFFGSGTQLSVL.

V gene TRBV9 combines with J gene TRBJ2-2, with TRBD2 matching 8 bases. The CDR3 length is 14 residues. V shed 6 bases, J shed 6 bases, and the junction held 7 bases outside the gene matches. CDR1 is SGDLS and CDR2 is YYNGEE in the germline V gene. This CDR3 reads CASNVAGLPGELFF. The CDR3, as DNA: TGTGCCAGCAATGTAGCGGGACTTCCCGGGGAGCTGTTTTTT.

J is TRBJ2-3 and V is TRBV18; possibly TRBD1 or TRBD2 for D (5 bases each). V was trimmed by 2 bases and J by 3 bases, leaving 12 bases between them. The CDR3 is made up of 15 amino acids. Per the germline V gene, CDR1 is KGHSH and CDR2 is LQKENI. The CDR3 sequence is CASSPMGRETDTQYF. CDR3 nucleotide sequence: TGTGCCAGCTCACCAATGGGCAGGGAGACAGATACGCAGTATTTT.

This chain connects TRBV7-9 to TRBJ1-1; D gene uncertain. Germline V CDR1 and CDR2: SEHNR, FQNEAQ (reference sequence). The CDR3 length is 13 residues. The germline V and J ends were trimmed by 1 base and 5 bases, with 8 bases remaining between them. The CDR3: CASSLVVETEAFF. As DNA, the CDR3 is TGTGCCAGCAGCTTAGTGGTGGAAACTGAAGCTTTCTTT.

The chain is built from TRBV7-9 and TRBJ1-1, with 7 bases aligning to TRBD1. Unmatched junction bases numbered 3, after V lost 1 base and J lost 1 base. The CDR3 runs to 15 residues. Germline V gene sequence: CDR1 SEHNR, CDR2 FQNEAQ (reference sequence). CDR3 DNA: TGTGCCAGCAGCTTAGTTCGGACAGGGAACACTGAAGCTTTCTTT. Encoded protein: CASSLVRTGNTEAFF.

This chain joins TRBV7-9 and TRBJ2-5; the match to TRBD2 covers 11 bases. CDR1 and CDR2 (germline): SEHNR, FQNEAQ (reference sequence). V shed 1 base and J 4 bases; nucleotides not matched to a gene: 5. The CDR3 is 16 amino acids. This chain's CDR3 is CASSLGLAGSGETQYF. In DNA form, the CDR3 reads TGTGCCAGCAGCTTAGGACTAGCGGGATCGGGAGAGACCCAGTACTTC.

This clone was recorded many times. V gene TRBV4-3 combines with J gene TRBJ2-3; TRBD2 is a possible D gene (6 bases). The germline gives CDR1 LGHNA, CDR2 YSLEER. Trimming stripped 1 base from V and 7 bases from J, with 18 bases between. The CDR3 sequence is 16 residues long. CDR3 residues: CASSQGGGTGANTQYF. For the CDR3, the DNA is TGCGCCAGCAGCCAAGGAGGCGGGACCGGCGCAAATACGCAGTATTTT.

Concerning this clone: Since no conserved phenylalanine or tryptophan closes the CDR3, a read error is the likely cause. The CDR3 reads CASSGRPNTEAFL. The DNA for the CDR3 is TGCGCCAGCTCCGGACGCCCCAACACTGAAGCTTTCCTT. The V and J genes are TRBV5-1 and TRBJ1-1; D gene uncertain. CDR1 and CDR2 from the germline V gene are SGHRS and YFSETQ. The V end lost 7 bases, the J end lost 2 bases, and 12 bases lay between the germline ends. This CDR3 has 13 residues.

V usage is TRBV4-1 and J usage is TRBJ2-7, with TRBD1 identical over 9 bases. The CDR3 has 15 amino acids. Unmatched junction bases numbered 7, after V lost 4 bases and J lost 3 bases. Looked up from germline, CDR1 is MGHRA and CDR2 is YSYEKL. This CDR3 reads CASSLGQGRLYEQYF. In DNA form, the CDR3 reads TGCGCCAGCAGCCTCGGACAGGGGCGGCTCTACGAGCAGTACTTC.

This clone was seen only a few times. The chain uses TRBV10-3 and TRBJ1-1; D not certain. The V end lost 10 bases, the J end lost 0 bases, and 9 bases lay between the germline ends. CDR3 length equals 12 residues. Germline CDR1 reads ENHRY; CDR2 reads SYGVKD. Here the CDR3 reads CASSELNTEAFF. The CDR3 DNA reads TGTGCCAGCTCTGAGCTGAACACTGAAGCTTTCTTT.

This clone was observed a few times. The chain couples TRBV9 to TRBJ1-2; D is ambiguous. This CDR3 comprises 13 residues. The germline CDR1 and CDR2 sequences are SGDLS and YYNGEE. V gave up 0 bases and J gave up 2 bases, with 5 bases separating them. The CDR3 is CASSVALNYGYTF. In DNA form, the CDR3 reads TGTGCCAGCAGCGTAGCTCTAAACTATGGCTACACCTTC. The full variable domain, its missing parts supplied by reference TRBV9 and TRBJ1-2, is DSGVTQTPKHLITATGQRVTLRCSPRSGDLSVYWYQQSLDQGLQFLIQYYNGEERAKGNILERFSAQQFPDLHSELNLSSLELGDSALYFCASSVALNYGYTFGSGTRLTVV.

This clone has more than one count but fewer than ten. The genes are TRBV28 and TRBJ2-1; 11 bases match TRBD2. Losses at the gene ends were 5 bases for V and 3 bases for J; bases not matched to a gene: 3. Germline CDR1 MDHEN, CDR2 SYDVKM. The CDR3 consists of 15 residues. Written as DNA, the CDR3 is TGTGCCAGCAGTCTAGCGGGGGGATTCTACAATGAGCAGTTCTTC. It translates to CASSLAGGFYNEQFF.

The V and J genes are TRBV6-1 and TRBJ1-1; D unclear. Trimming removed 3 bases at V and 2 bases at J, with 7 bases between. This CDR3 has 13 amino acids. From germline, CDR1 is MNHNS and CDR2 SASEGT. The DNA for the CDR3 is TGTGCCAGCAGTGAGTCGGATAACACTGAAGCTTTCTTT. Its protein product is CASSESDNTEAFF.

This clone turned up a few times. The chain uses TRBV5-1 and TRBJ2-6; possible D gene TRBD1, 6 bases. This CDR3 comprises 15 residues. The V gene lost 4 bases and the J gene lost 3 bases, with 11 bases spanning the gap. Germline assignment: CDR1 SGHRS and CDR2 YFSETQ. Here the CDR3 reads CASSDNRVGANVLTF. The DNA for the CDR3 is TGCGCCAGCAGCGACAACAGGGTTGGGGCCAACGTCCTGACTTTC.

The chain couples TRBV6-5 to TRBJ2-4, with D perhaps matching TRBD2 (5 bases). V lost 5 bases, J lost 0 bases, and 11 bases lay in between. The CDR3 runs 15 residues. From germline, CDR1 is MNHEY and CDR2 SVGAGI. The CDR3 loop is CASSVYGLAKNIQYF. DNA of the CDR3: TGTGCCAGCAGTGTGTACGGACTAGCCAAAAACATTCAGTACTTC.

The sample holds many counts of this clone. Other nucleotide sequences in the sample specify the same CDR3. V usage is TRBV7-9 and J usage is TRBJ1-1, with D hard to call. Germline V lookup: CDR1 SEHNR, CDR2 FQNEAQ (reference sequence). The CDR3 is 13 residues long. Trimming stripped 3 bases from V and 1 base from J, with 6 bases between. CDR3 amino acids: CASSFDPNTEAFF. The CDR3, as DNA: TGTGCCAGCAGCTTTGACCCGAACACTGAAGCTTTCTTT.

This clone occurred a few times. The genes are TRBV19 and TRBJ1-2; 8 bases are a match to TRBD1. CDR1 and CDR2 from the germline V gene are LNHDA and SQIVND (reference sequence). The CDR3 is made up of 14 amino acids. With 7 bases clipped from V and 5 bases from J, the junction kept 9 bases outside the gene matches. The CDR3 loop reads CASTREQGGYGYTF. Here the CDR3 DNA reads TGTGCCAGTACCCGCGAACAGGGGGGTTATGGCTACACCTTC.

This chain joins TRBV6-5 and TRBJ2-3; D may correspond to TRBD1 or TRBD2 (6 bases each). The CDR3 sequence is 15 residues long. CDR1 and CDR2 from the germline V gene are MNHEY and SVGAGI. V was cut by 2 bases and J by 3 bases, with 12 bases left in between. The CDR3 DNA follows: TGTGCCAGCAGTTACGTCGGGGGACATACAGATACGCAGTATTTT. Translation gives CASSYVGGHTDTQYF.

Only a few counts were recorded for this clone. V gene TRBV28 combines with J gene TRBJ1-2; D is unclear. This CDR3 region has 12 residues. V gave up 7 bases and J gave up 8 bases, with 14 bases separating them. Germline V gene data show CDR1 as MDHEN and CDR2 as SYDVKM. The chain's CDR3 is CASTSPPGGYTF. The CDR3 coding sequence is TGTGCCAGCACCTCCCCGCCGGGGGGCTACACCTTC.

This clone came up a few times. The genes are TRBV2 and TRBJ2-7; D call uncertain. This CDR3 has 14 residues. Trimming pared 8 bases from V and 4 bases from J, leaving 18 bases between. Germline values: CDR1 SNHLY, CDR2 FYNNEI. DNA of the CDR3: TGTGCCAGCCTACTATCTCTCGGCTTTTACGAGCAGTACTTC. It encodes CASLLSLGFYEQYF.

This clone was seen a handful of times. The CDR3 loop reads CASSLWGPQAEAFF. The CDR3 coding sequence is TGTGCCAGCAGCTTATGGGGCCCTCAGGCTGAAGCTTTCTTT. The chain joins TRBV7-2 to TRBJ1-1; D may be TRBD1 (5 bases). Germline CDR1 reads SGHTA; CDR2 reads FQGNSA. Trimming removed 2 bases at V and 6 bases at J, with 13 bases between. The CDR3 length is 14 residues.

This clone was observed many times. This chain connects TRBV2 to TRBJ1-2; D not resolved. The CDR3 sequence is 11 residues long. Looked up from germline, CDR1 is SNHLY and CDR2 is FYNNEI. V gave up 3 bases and J gave up 2 bases, with 1 base separating them. The CDR3 sequence is CASSDNYGYTF. CDR3 coding DNA: TGTGCCAGCAGTGACAACTATGGCTACACCTTC.

The chain uses TRBV4-2 and TRBJ1-1; no firm D call. The CDR3 sequence is 17 residues long. Deletions cut 2 bases from V and 1 base from J, with 17 bases between. CDR1 and CDR2 (germline): LGHNA, YNFKEQ. The CDR3, as DNA: TGTGCCAGCAGCCAACATCGCTCGAGACGGACGAACACTGAAGCTTTCTTT. It translates to CASSQHRSRRTNTEAFF.

In this sample, this clone turned up a few times. Distinct nucleotide sequences in the sample also encode this CDR3. The chain recombines TRBV5-4 with TRBJ2-2; unclear D gene. The V end was cut by 0 bases, the J end by 1 base, with 4 bases between. The germline gives CDR1 SGHNT, CDR2 YYREEE (reference sequence). The CDR3 contains 14 residues. CDR3 sequence (DNA): TGTGCCAGCAGCTTGGATGTGAACACCGGGGAGCTGTTTTTT. Translated, it gives CASSLDVNTGELFF. Based on the CDR3 plus reference TRBV5-4 and TRBJ2-2, the full variable domain is ETGVTQSPTHLIKTRGQQVTLRCSSQSGHNTVSWYQQALGQGPQFIFQYYREEENGRGNFPPRFSGLQFPNYSSELNVNALELDDSALYLCASSLDVNTGELFFGEGSRLTVL.